The 30 T cell receptor beta chains below come from one sample, sequenced in a study of T cell responses to AZD1222 COVID-19 vaccine. TCRdb's table, derived via immunoSEQ multiplex PCR, lists solely in-frame clones and lacks some. The sample lists tens of thousands of clones, approximately 85% occurring once. Here the sequenced sample was peripheral blood, taken on day 0 of MenACWY control vaccination. The receptors shown here come from an adult in good health.

The chain employs TRBV6-6 and TRBJ2-1, with 7 nucleotides matching TRBD2. V lost 2 bases, J lost 2 bases, and 3 bases stayed unmatched. CDR1 and CDR2 from the germline V gene are MNHNY and SVGAGI (reference sequence). CDR3 length: 15 amino acids. The CDR3 DNA is TGTGCCAGCAGTTACACTACTAGCGCCTACAATGAGCAGTTCTTC. Its protein product is CASSYTTSAYNEQFF.

The chain recombines TRBV19 with TRBJ2-4; D is unclear. The CDR3 is made up of 13 amino acids. Germline CDR1 reads LNHDA; CDR2 reads SQIVND (reference sequence). V lost 3 bases and J lost 2, with 5 bases in between. CDR3 sequence: CASSMMSKNIQYF. In DNA, the CDR3 is TGTGCCAGTAGTATGATGTCCAAAAACATTCAGTACTTC.

The J gene is TRBJ1-1, the V gene TRBV14; possibly TRBD1 for D (6 bases). Germline V gene sequence: CDR1 SGHDN, CDR2 FVKESK. The V and J ends lost 6 bases and 3 bases respectively, with 11 bases between them. The CDR3 has 13 amino acids. CDR3 loop: CASRTRGYTEAFF. CDR3 bases: TGTGCCAGCAGGACTAGGGGGTACACTGAAGCTTTCTTT.

The chain employs TRBV6-2 or TRBV6-3 and TRBJ2-7; TRBD1 might be the D (6 bases). V dropped 2 bases and J dropped 2 bases, with 7 bases sitting between them. The CDR3 length is 13 residues. The germline gives CDR1 MNHEY, CDR2 SVGEGT. The CDR3 nucleotides read TGTGCCAGCAGTTACGGACAGCCCTACGAGCAGTACTTC. It encodes CASSYGQPYEQYF.

This sequence joins TRBV19 and TRBJ2-1; TRBD2 agrees at 11 bases. The length of the CDR3 is 19 residues. Germline CDR1 LNHDA, CDR2 SQIVND (reference sequence). Trimming at V came to 0 bases and at J to 9 bases, leaving 16 bases not matched to a gene. This chain's CDR3 is CASSIEAPILAGGRIEQFF. As DNA, the CDR3 is TGTGCCAGTAGTATAGAGGCCCCTATCTTAGCGGGAGGGCGGATTGAGCAGTTCTTC.

V and J are TRBV5-5 and TRBJ2-1, with a possible D match to TRBD2 (6 bases). Trimming left V 4 bases short and J 0 bases short, with 14 bases between. Germline lookup yields CDR1 SGHKS and CDR2 YYEKEE (reference sequence). CDR3 length: 16 amino acids. The CDR3 loop is CASSQEAGSSYNEQFF. CDR3 DNA: TGTGCCAGCAGCCAGGAGGCGGGGAGCTCCTACAATGAGCAGTTCTTC.

CDR3 loop: CASRNQENTEAFF. In nucleotides, the CDR3 is TGTGCCAGTAGAAATCAGGAGAACACTGAAGCTTTCTTT. The chain links TRBV19 to TRBJ1-1; no clear D gene. Between the trimmed V and J ends, which lost 6 bases and 1 base, there was a span of 9 bases. CDR3 length: 13 amino acids. Per the germline V gene, CDR1 is LNHDA and CDR2 is SQIVND (reference sequence).

This sequence joins TRBV28 and TRBJ1-5, with D possibly being TRBD1 (5 bases). This CDR3 contains 15 residues. In germline, CDR1 is MDHEN, CDR2 SYDVKM. V lost 3 bases and J lost 4, with 13 bases in between. Written as DNA, the CDR3 is TGTGCCAGCAGTTTGGGACCCCTCGGTAATCAGCCCCAGCATTTT. Protein: CASSLGPLGNQPQHF.

A few counts support this clone. The chain joins TRBV5-1 to TRBJ2-7, with D possibly matching TRBD1 (6 bases). The CDR3 loop spans 15 amino acids. Trimming pared 2 bases from V and 1 base from J, leaving 13 bases between. CDR1 and CDR2 from the germline V gene are SGHRS and YFSETQ. CDR3 bases: TGCGCCAGCAGCTTCACCGGGACAACTTCCTACGAGCAGTACTTC. It is translated as CASSFTGTTSYEQYF.

J is TRBJ1-4 and V is TRBV3-1 (or the pseudogene TRBV3-2), with D possibly being TRBD1 (5 bases). The V end was cut by 2 bases, the J end by 3 bases, with 10 bases between. Germline-derived CDR1 and CDR2 are LGHDT and YNNKEL (reference sequence). The CDR3 extends over 15 amino acids. Here the CDR3 reads CASSQRQGANEKLFF. The CDR3 nucleotides read TGTGCCAGCAGCCAAAGGCAGGGCGCTAATGAAAAACTGTTTTTT.

The CDR3 DNA is TGTGCCAGTAGTCGTGGGTGGGGTGTCAATCAGCCCCAGCATTTT. It codes for CASSRGWGVNQPQHF. This chain uses TRBV19 with TRBJ1-5; D not certain. Germline V gene lookup returns CDR1 LNHDA and CDR2 SQIVND (reference sequence). Trimming removed 5 bases at V and 3 bases at J, with 14 bases between. The CDR3 is 15 residues long.

The chain links TRBV4-3 to TRBJ2-3; the match to TRBD1 covers 9 bases. The CDR3 loop spans 16 amino acids. Looked up from germline, CDR1 is LGHNA and CDR2 is YSLEER. Trimming cost V 1 base and J 3 bases; bases outside gene matches: 5. The CDR3 DNA is TGCGCCAGCAGCCAAGGTACAGGGGGCGCGACAGATACGCAGTATTTT. It codes for CASSQGTGGATDTQYF.

This clone was detected once. This chain connects TRBV5-6 to TRBJ2-3; D is uncertain. Germline CDR1 reads SGHDT; CDR2 reads YYEEEE. The length of the CDR3 is 16 residues. Trimming left V 0 bases short and J 5 bases short, with 16 bases between. The CDR3 sequence: CASSLAALTEKDTQYF. In nucleotides, the CDR3 is TGTGCCAGCAGCTTGGCGGCTCTGACGGAAAAAGATACGCAGTATTTT.

The chain carries TRBV15 and TRBJ1-5; 8 bases map to TRBD1. V lost 7 bases and J lost 4; bases outside the gene matches: 6. Germline V lookup: CDR1 LNHNV, CDR2 YYDKDF (reference sequence). The CDR3 runs to 14 residues. In DNA, the CDR3 is TGTGCCACCACCATGGACAGGGTGAATCAGCCCCAGCATTTT. Its translation: CATTMDRVNQPQHF.

CDR3 nucleotide sequence: TGTGCCACCAGTGGTAAACAGGGGCCCAGCACAGATACGCAGTATTTT. Amino acids: CATSGKQGPSTDTQYF. The chain combines TRBV24-1 with TRBJ2-3, with TRBD1 identical over 7 bases. The CDR3 is 16 amino acids. With V trimmed by 5 bases and J by 0 bases, 7 bases remained unmatched. The germline gives CDR1 KGHDR, CDR2 SFDVKD.

This chain joins TRBV2 and TRBJ2-2; no firm D call. The germline V gene encodes CDR1 SNHLY and CDR2 FYNNEI. The CDR3 totals 15 residues. V was pared by 7 bases and J by 2 bases, with 14 bases between. In DNA form, the CDR3 reads TGTGCCAGCAAACCGGAGCAGGCAAACACCGGGGAGCTGTTTTTT. Its protein is CASKPEQANTGELFF. The full variable domain, rest sourced from reference TRBV2 and TRBJ2-2, is EPEVTQTPSHQVTQMGQEVILRCVPISNHLYFYWYRQILGQKVEFLVSFYNNEISEKSEIFDDQFSVERPDGSNFTLKIRSTKLEDSAMYFCASKPEQANTGELFFGEGSRLTVL.

The chain joins TRBV24-1 to TRBJ2-2; 7 positions match TRBD1. Germline trimming cut 8 bases from V and 0 bases from J; bases unmatched to any gene: 5. This CDR3 is built from 15 residues. The germline V gene encodes CDR1 KGHDR and CDR2 SFDVKD. CDR3 residues: CATTGDSSNTGELFF. The CDR3 region has the DNA TGTGCCACCACCGGGGACAGTTCGAACACCGGGGAGCTGTTTTTT.

The DNA of the CDR3 is TGTGCCAGCAGCCCCGGACAGGGCAATCAGCCCCAGCATTTT. Its translation: CASSPGQGNQPQHF. The V gene is TRBV5-6, the J gene TRBJ1-5; 7 nucleotides line up with TRBD1. This CDR3 is 14 amino acids long. The V segment lost 4 bases and the J segment 2 bases; nucleotides outside the gene matches: 3. Germline V gene data show CDR1 as SGHDT and CDR2 as YYEEEE. The full variable domain, with the rest looked up from reference TRBV5-6 and TRBJ1-5, is DAGVTQSPTHLIKTRGQQVTLRCSPKSGHDTVSWYQQALGQGPQFIFQYYEEEERQRGNFPDRFSGHQFPNYSSELNVNALLLGDSALYLCASSPGQGNQPQHFGDGTRLSIL.

V usage is TRBV28 and J usage is TRBJ2-4, with TRBD2 identical over 7 bases. Germline trimming cut 2 bases from V and 0 bases from J; bases unmatched to any gene: 7. The CDR3 is 17 amino acids. Germline lookup yields CDR1 MDHEN and CDR2 SYDVKM. The CDR3 coding sequence is TGTGCCAGCAGTTTAAGTGGGGAGGGGATAGCCAAAAACATTCAGTACTTC. Translation: CASSLSGEGIAKNIQYF.

The rearrangement joins TRBV4-3 to TRBJ2-1, with D perhaps TRBD2 (5 bases). The CDR3 extends over 16 amino acids. V shed 0 bases and J shed 4 bases, with 13 bases lying between them. Germline lookup yields CDR1 LGHNA and CDR2 YSLEER. As DNA, the CDR3 is TGCGCCAGCAGCCAAGATCCCAGCGGAAGGTACAATGAGCAGTTCTTC. It codes for CASSQDPSGRYNEQFF.

This clone is a singleton in its sample. This chain joins TRBV4-1 and TRBJ1-2, with D tentatively TRBD1 (6 bases). Per the germline V gene, CDR1 is MGHRA and CDR2 is YSYEKL. Trimming took off 4 bases at V and 3 bases at J, with 15 bases between the two ends. There are 15 residues in the CDR3. Written as DNA, the CDR3 is TGCGCCAGCAGCCCCCGGTCAGGGGAACACTATGGCTACACCTTC. It encodes CASSPRSGEHYGYTF.

This chain connects TRBV5-1 to TRBJ2-3, with 7 positions matching TRBD2. CDR1 and CDR2 (germline): SGHRS, YFSETQ. Trimming took 3 bases from V and 4 from J; bases not matched to a gene: 11. This CDR3 contains 16 residues. The CDR3 nucleotides read TGCGCCAGCAGCTCACCTAGCCTAGCGGATTCAGATACGCAGTATTTT. It is translated as CASSSPSLADSDTQYF.

The rearrangement joins TRBV14 to TRBJ1-2, with D tentatively TRBD1 (5 bases). Germline V CDR1 and CDR2: SGHDN, FVKESK. The CDR3 has 17 residues. The germline V and J ends were trimmed by 3 bases and 6 bases, with 23 bases remaining between them. The CDR3 sequence is CASSHKKGRDLDDGYTF. The DNA of the CDR3 is TGTGCCAGCAGCCACAAGAAGGGCAGGGACCTTGATGATGGCTACACCTTC.

V gene TRBV7-9 combines with J gene TRBJ1-1; no clear D gene. The CDR3 loop spans 14 amino acids. V was clipped by 0 bases and J by 9 bases, with 14 bases between them. Per germline, CDR1 SEHNR and CDR2 FQNEAQ (reference sequence). CDR3 protein: CASSLAGRTDKAFF. The DNA for the CDR3 is TGTGCCAGCAGCTTAGCGGGCAGGACTGATAAAGCTTTCTTT. Full variable domain (rest looked up from reference TRBV7-9 and TRBJ1-1): DTGVSQNPRHKITKRGQNVTFRCDPISEHNRLYWYRQTLGQGPEFLTYFQNEAQLEKSRLLSDRFSAERPKGSFSTLEIQRTEQGDSAMYLCASSLAGRTDKAFFGQGTRLTVV.

The chain joins TRBV6-6 to TRBJ1-5; D remains unclear. V was cut by 5 bases and J by 1 base, with 6 bases left in between. Per germline, CDR1 MNHNY and CDR2 SVGAGI (reference sequence). The CDR3 extends over 13 amino acids. The CDR3 loop is CASSPGSNQPQHF. As DNA, the CDR3 is TGTGCCAGCAGTCCCGGCAGCAATCAGCCCCAGCATTTT.

This clone was observed once. The chain uses TRBV18 and TRBJ1-2; the match to TRBD1 covers 8 bases. This CDR3 contains 16 residues. Germline V gives CDR1 KGHSH, CDR2 LQKENI. Trimming took 3 bases from V and 6 from J; bases not matched to a gene: 12. The CDR3 coding sequence is TGTGCCAGCTCACCCCTCCAGGGGGCGGGGGACAATGGCTACACCTTC. Translated: CASSPLQGAGDNGYTF.

V and J are TRBV5-5 and TRBJ1-1; D gene unclear. The CDR3 is made up of 14 amino acids. Germline V gene data show CDR1 as SGHKS and CDR2 as YYEKEE (reference sequence). Trimming stripped 5 bases from V and 1 base from J, with 12 bases between. The CDR3 DNA is TGTGCCAGCAGTCTTCAGCACTCGAACACTGAAGCTTTCTTT. This translates into CASSLQHSNTEAFF.

This clone has just a few counts. V and J are TRBV2 and TRBJ2-4; a possible D gene is TRBD1 (6 bases). Germline assignment: CDR1 SNHLY and CDR2 FYNNEI. The CDR3 has 14 residues. V was pared by 5 bases and J by 3 bases, with 11 bases between. CDR3 residues: CASSYRAVKNIQYF. In DNA form, the CDR3 reads TGTGCCAGCAGTTACAGGGCAGTCAAAAACATTCAGTACTTC.

The rearrangement joins TRBV19 to TRBJ2-1; D is perhaps TRBD1 (5 bases). With 0 bases removed from V and 4 bases from J, the gap between germline ends came to 10 bases. Germline CDR1 LNHDA, CDR2 SQIVND (reference sequence). The CDR3 covers 15 residues. CDR3 sequence: CASSIDRGRYNEQFF. The CDR3 nucleotides are TGTGCCAGTAGTATAGATAGGGGCCGATACAATGAGCAGTTCTTC.

J is TRBJ2-1 and V is TRBV25-1; 11 bases fit TRBD2. The CDR3 runs to 15 residues. Germline CDR1 is MGHDK and CDR2 is SYGVNS. Trimming at V came to 4 bases and at J to 5 bases, leaving 4 bases not matched to a gene. CDR3 region: CASSVLAGVDNEQFF. The CDR3 DNA reads as TGTGCCAGCAGTGTACTAGCGGGAGTCGACAATGAGCAGTTCTTC.